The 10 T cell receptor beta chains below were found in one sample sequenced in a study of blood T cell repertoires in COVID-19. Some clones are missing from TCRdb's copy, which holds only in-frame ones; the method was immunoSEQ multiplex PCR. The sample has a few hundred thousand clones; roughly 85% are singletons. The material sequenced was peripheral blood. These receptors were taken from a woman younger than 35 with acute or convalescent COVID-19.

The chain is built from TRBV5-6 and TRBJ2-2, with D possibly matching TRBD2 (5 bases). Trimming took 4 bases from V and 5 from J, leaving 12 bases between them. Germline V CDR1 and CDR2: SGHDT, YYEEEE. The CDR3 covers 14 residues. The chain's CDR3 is CASSRGMETGELFF. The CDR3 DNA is TGTGCCAGCAGCCGGGGAATGGAGACCGGGGAGCTGTTTTTT.

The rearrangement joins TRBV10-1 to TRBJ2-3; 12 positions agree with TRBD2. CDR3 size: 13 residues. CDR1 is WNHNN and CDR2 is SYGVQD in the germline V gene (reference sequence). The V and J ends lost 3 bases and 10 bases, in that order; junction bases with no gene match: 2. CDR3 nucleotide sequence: TGCGCCAGCAGTGAACTAGCGGGAGGTCCGCAGTATTTT. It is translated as CASSELAGGPQYF.

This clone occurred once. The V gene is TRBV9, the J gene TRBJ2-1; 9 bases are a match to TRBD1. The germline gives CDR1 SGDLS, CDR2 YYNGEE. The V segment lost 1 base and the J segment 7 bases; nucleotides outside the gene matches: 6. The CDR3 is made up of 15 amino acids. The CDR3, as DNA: TGTGCCAGCAGCGTAAGGGACAGGGATCCAAATGAGCAGTTCTTC. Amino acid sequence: CASSVRDRDPNEQFF.

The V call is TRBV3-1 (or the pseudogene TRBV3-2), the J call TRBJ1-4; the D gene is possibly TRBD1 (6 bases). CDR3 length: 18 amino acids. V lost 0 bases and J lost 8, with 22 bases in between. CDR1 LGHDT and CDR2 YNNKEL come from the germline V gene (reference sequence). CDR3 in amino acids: CASSQDFPEGGLWEKLFF. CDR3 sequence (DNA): TGTGCCAGCAGCCAAGATTTCCCTGAGGGGGGGCTATGGGAAAAACTGTTTTTT.

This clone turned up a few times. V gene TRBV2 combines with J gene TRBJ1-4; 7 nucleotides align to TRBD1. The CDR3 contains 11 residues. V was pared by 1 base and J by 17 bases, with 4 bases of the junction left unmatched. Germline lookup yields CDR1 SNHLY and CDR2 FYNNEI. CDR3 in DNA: TGTGCCAGCAGTGAAGAGGGGACAGCATTTTTT. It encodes CASSEEGTAFF.

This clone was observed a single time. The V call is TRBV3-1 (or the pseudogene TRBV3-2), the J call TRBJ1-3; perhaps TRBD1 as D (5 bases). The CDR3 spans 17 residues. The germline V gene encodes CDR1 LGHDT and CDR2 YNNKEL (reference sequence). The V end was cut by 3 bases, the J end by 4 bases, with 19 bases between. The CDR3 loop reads CASSHDPRQGLGNTIYF. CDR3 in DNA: TGTGCCAGCAGCCATGACCCCCGGCAGGGCTTAGGAAACACCATATATTTT.

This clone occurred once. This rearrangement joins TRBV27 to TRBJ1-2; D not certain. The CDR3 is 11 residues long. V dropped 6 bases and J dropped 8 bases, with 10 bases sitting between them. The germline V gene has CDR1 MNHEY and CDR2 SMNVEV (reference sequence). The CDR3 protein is CASRGRGGYTF. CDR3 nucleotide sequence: TGTGCCAGCAGGGGCCGAGGGGGCTACACCTTC.

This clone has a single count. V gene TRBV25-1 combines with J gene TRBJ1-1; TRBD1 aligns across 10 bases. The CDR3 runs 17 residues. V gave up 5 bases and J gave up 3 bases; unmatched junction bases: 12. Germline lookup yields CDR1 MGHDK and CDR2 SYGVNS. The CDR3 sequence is CASSSQGGGTGDTEAFF. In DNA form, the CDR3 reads TGTGCCAGCAGTTCACAGGGGGGAGGGACAGGGGACACTGAAGCTTTCTTT.

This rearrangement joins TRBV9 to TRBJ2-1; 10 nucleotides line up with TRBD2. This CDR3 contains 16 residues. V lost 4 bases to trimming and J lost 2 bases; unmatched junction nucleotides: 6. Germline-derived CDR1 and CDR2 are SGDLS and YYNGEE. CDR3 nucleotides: TGTGCCAGCAGCCCATTGAGCGGGGGGGCCTACAATGAGCAGTTCTTC. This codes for CASSPLSGGAYNEQFF.

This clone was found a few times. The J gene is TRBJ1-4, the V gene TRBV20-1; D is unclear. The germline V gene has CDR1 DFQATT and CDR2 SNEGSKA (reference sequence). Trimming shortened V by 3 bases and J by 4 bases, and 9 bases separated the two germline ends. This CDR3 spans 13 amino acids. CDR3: CSASGRDNEKLFF. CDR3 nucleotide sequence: TGCAGTGCTAGTGGGAGGGATAATGAAAAACTGTTTTTT.